A single sample is the source of the 30 T cell receptor beta chains below, sequenced in a study of T cells in Graves' hyperthyroidism and ophthalmopathy. RNA transcripts gave rise to amplified TCR beta CDR3 regions. Researchers ran a first-round RT-PCR on the TCR CDR3 using the HTBI primer set. Each CDR3 protein is one row after TCRdb ran MiXCR on the multiplex PCR reads. Among about 620,000 distinct CDR3 sequences, roughly 16% were seen once, and the ten largest hold 3% to 4.5%. The sample was blood. The receptors were gathered from a woman aged 25 to 39 with Graves' hyperthyroidism.

This clonotype was detected ten times or more. V gene TRBV16 combines with J gene TRBJ2-2; TRBD1 is a possible D gene (6 bases). Germline V gives CDR1 KGHSY, CDR2 FQNENV. The length of the CDR3 is 16 residues. V was clipped by 0 bases and J by 4 bases, with 12 bases between them. The CDR3 DNA follows: TGTGCCAGCAGCCAATCTACAGGGAAGGGCACCGGGGAGCTGTTTTTT. Translating it yields CASSQSTGKGTGELFF.

This clonotype showed up many times. V is TRBV2 and J is TRBJ1-5; TRBD1 aligns across 8 bases. The germline CDR1 and CDR2 sequences are SNHLY and FYNNEI. The CDR3 is made up of 14 amino acids. V lost 4 bases and J lost 6; bases outside the gene matches: 5. CDR3 residues: CASSGQGAGQPQHF. The CDR3 coding sequence is TGTGCCAGCAGTGGCCAGGGGGCCGGTCAGCCCCAGCATTTT.

Many counts were recorded for this clonotype. The chain is built from TRBV7-9 and TRBJ1-1; D is unresolved. The CDR3 is made up of 14 amino acids. Germline V gene sequence: CDR1 SEHNR, CDR2 FQNEAQ (reference sequence). Trimming left V 5 bases short and J 0 bases short, with 10 bases between. CDR3 residues: CASSAQQLNTEAFF. CDR3 nucleotides: TGTGCCAGCAGCGCCCAACAGTTGAACACTGAAGCTTTCTTT.

In its sample, this clonotype was seen many times. The rearrangement links TRBV6-1 to TRBJ2-7; D may be TRBD2 (5 bases). Per germline, CDR1 MNHNS and CDR2 SASEGT. This CDR3 is built from 13 residues. V dropped 4 bases and J dropped 2 bases, with 9 bases sitting between them. In DNA form, the CDR3 reads TGTGCCAGCAGTGCGGCGGAGGCCTACGAGCAGTACTTC. It is translated as CASSAAEAYEQYF.

This clonotype has ten or more counts. V and J are TRBV20-1 and TRBJ1-1; 7 nucleotides line up with TRBD1. The CDR3 consists of 14 residues. After removal of 0 bases from V and 4 bases from J, the junction contained 5 bases not matched to a gene. The germline gives CDR1 DFQATT, CDR2 SNEGSKA (reference sequence). The CDR3 nucleotides are TGCAGTGCTAGAGACAAGACAGGGAGCACTGAAGCTTTCTTT. Translating gives CSARDKTGSTEAFF.

This clonotype turned up a few times. This chain uses TRBV2 with TRBJ2-1, with 14 nucleotides matching TRBD2. V shed 5 bases and J 6 bases; nucleotides not matched to a gene: 6. The CDR3 totals 16 residues. Looked up from germline, CDR1 is SNHLY and CDR2 is FYNNEI. The CDR3 nucleotides are TGTGCCAGCAGTTCAGGACTAGCGGGAGGTTGCAATGAGCAGTTCTTC. It is translated as CASSSGLAGGCNEQFF.

The chain uses TRBV28 and TRBJ2-7; 8 nucleotides agree with TRBD2. Trimming at V came to 4 bases and at J to 7 bases, leaving 15 bases not matched to a gene. CDR1 MDHEN and CDR2 SYDVKM come from the germline V gene. This CDR3 contains 16 residues. The CDR3: CASSSLQPGLVDEQYF. CDR3 nucleotide sequence: TGTGCCAGCAGTTCCCTACAACCGGGACTAGTGGATGAGCAGTACTTC.

The chain links TRBV2 to TRBJ1-4; TRBD1 aligns across 7 bases. This CDR3 is 14 amino acids long. V shed 6 bases, J shed 4 bases, and the junction held 5 bases outside the gene matches. From germline, CDR1 is SNHLY and CDR2 FYNNEI. Here the CDR3 DNA reads TGTGCCAGCAGCGGGGACAGCCATAATGAAAAACTGTTTTTT. It encodes CASSGDSHNEKLFF.

This clonotype was observed a few times. V and J are TRBV28 and TRBJ1-6; D remains ambiguous. The germline V gene encodes CDR1 MDHEN and CDR2 SYDVKM. This CDR3 has 12 amino acids. Trimming cost V 2 bases and J 11 bases, with 7 bases left between them. The CDR3 region is CASSLGRPPLHF. The CDR3 DNA reads TGTGCCAGCAGTTTAGGACGACCACCCCTCCACTTT.

This clonotype was detected a few times. For the CDR3, the DNA is TGCAGCGCCCTCTCCTATAGCGGGAGGGCCACAGATACGCAGTATTTT. Translation: CSALSYSGRATDTQYF. The genes are TRBV29-1 and TRBJ2-3; 11 bases are shared with TRBD2. V shed 7 bases, J shed 2 bases, and the junction held 11 bases outside the gene matches. CDR3 length: 16 residues. CDR1 SQVTM and CDR2 ANQGSEA come from the germline V gene.

This clonotype was found many times. The J gene is TRBJ2-1, the V gene TRBV11-3, with D perhaps TRBD2 (5 bases). V lost 1 base and J lost 8, with 6 bases in between. The CDR3 sequence is 12 residues long. CDR1 and CDR2 (germline): SGHNT, YENEEA. CDR3 region: CASSLAGYEQFF. The DNA of the CDR3 is TGTGCCAGCAGCTTAGCGGGATATGAGCAGTTCTTC.

This clonotype was observed at least ten times. V is TRBV10-3 and J is TRBJ2-7; TRBD1 agrees at 8 bases. V lost 2 bases and J lost 3; bases outside the gene matches: 9. The CDR3 is 16 residues long. From germline, CDR1 is ENHRY and CDR2 SYGVKD. CDR3 nucleotides: TGTGCCATCAGTGAGAAGGACAGGGTGACCCTCTACGAGCAGTACTTC. It codes for CAISEKDRVTLYEQYF.

This clonotype was found many times. The chain joins TRBV20-1 to TRBJ2-7; D is possibly TRBD1 or TRBD2 (5 bases each). CDR1 is DFQATT, CDR2 SNEGSKA, per germline (reference sequence). Trimming took 6 bases from V and 2 from J, leaving 20 bases between them. CDR3 length equals 15 residues. CDR3 sequence (DNA): TGCAGTGCAGCATTCGGGACCCGAGGTGCCTACGAGCAGTACTTC. Translated: CSAAFGTRGAYEQYF.

J is TRBJ1-2 and V is TRBV6-1, with D hard to call. The germline V gene encodes CDR1 MNHNS and CDR2 SASEGT. Between the trimmed V and J ends, which lost 4 bases and 3 bases, there was a span of 15 bases. The CDR3 consists of 15 residues. CDR3: CASSALTPADYGYTF. The CDR3 region has the DNA TGTGCCAGCAGTGCCTTAACTCCGGCTGACTATGGCTACACCTTC.

There are many counts of this clonotype. The chain has TRBV27 and TRBJ2-7; TRBD1 might be the D (6 bases). The CDR3 length is 15 residues. Trimming removed 4 bases at V and 3 bases at J, with 16 bases between. Germline lookup yields CDR1 MNHEY and CDR2 SMNVEV (reference sequence). DNA of the CDR3: TGTGCCAGCAGTTCTAGAGAGGGGGTAATCTACGAGCAGTACTTC. Protein product: CASSSREGVIYEQYF.

This clonotype turned up a few times. This chain joins TRBV25-1 and TRBJ2-7, with D tentatively TRBD2 (6 bases). The CDR3 is made up of 14 amino acids. V was trimmed by 1 base and J by 4 bases, leaving 11 bases between them. Germline V gives CDR1 MGHDK, CDR2 SYGVNS. CDR3 residues: CASSEFVGGYEQYF. The DNA of the CDR3 is TGTGCCAGCAGTGAATTTGTCGGGGGATACGAGCAGTACTTC.

This clonotype was found a few times. The rearrangement links TRBV9 to TRBJ2-1, with 12 bases lining up with TRBD2. After removal of 10 bases from V and 6 bases from J, the junction contained 5 bases not matched to a gene. The CDR3 is 13 amino acids. Germline values: CDR1 SGDLS, CDR2 YYNGEE. CDR3 in DNA: TGTGCCTCTGGGACTAGCGGGCCCAATGAGCAGTTCTTC. Residues: CASGTSGPNEQFF.

This clonotype was picked up many times. One junction end does not reproduce the germline sequence, and a read error may be involved. This chain's CDR3 is CASSLGGTSYNEQFF. The CDR3 coding sequence is TGTGCCAGCAGCTTAGGAGGGACAAGCTACAATGAGCAGTTCTTC. The chain recombines TRBV5-1 with TRBJ2-1, with D perhaps being TRBD1 or TRBD2 (6 bases each). Germline loops: CDR1 SGHRS, CDR2 YFSETQ. The length of the CDR3 is 15 residues.

There are a few counts of this clonotype. DNA for the CDR3: TGTGCCAGTAGACCCTGGGCGGGGAACACTGAAGCTTTCTTT. Translating gives CASRPWAGNTEAFF. The chain has TRBV19 and TRBJ1-1; D gene uncertain. CDR1 and CDR2 from the germline V gene are LNHDA and SQIVND (reference sequence). V shed 6 bases and J shed 1 base, with 12 bases lying between them. This CDR3 comprises 14 residues. The full variable domain, completed using reference TRBV19 and TRBJ1-1, is DGGITQSPKYLFRKEGQNVTLSCEQNLNHDAMYWYRQDPGQGLRLIYYSQIVNDFQKGDIAEGYSVSREKKESFPLTVTSAQKNPTAFYLCASRPWAGNTEAFFGQGTRLTVV.

The table lists this clonotype with many counts. The chain recombines TRBV27 with TRBJ2-7, with a tentative D call TRBD2 (6 bases). Germline V gives CDR1 MNHEY, CDR2 SMNVEV (reference sequence). V was trimmed by 10 bases and J by 6 bases, leaving 19 bases between them. The CDR3 is made up of 13 amino acids. CDR3 sequence: CATTPGLAGEQYF. The CDR3 DNA sequence: TGTGCCACAACCCCGGGACTCGCGGGCGAGCAGTACTTC.

The chain uses TRBV19 and TRBJ1-1; TRBD1 matches 10 bases. Germline-derived CDR1 and CDR2 are LNHDA and SQIVND (reference sequence). Losses at the gene ends were 6 bases for V and 6 bases for J; bases not matched to a gene: 4. This CDR3 contains 13 residues. The CDR3 loop is CASSSGTGAEAFF. The CDR3 bases are TGTGCCAGTAGCTCCGGGACAGGGGCTGAAGCTTTCTTT. The whole variable domain, filled in from reference TRBV19 and TRBJ1-1, reads DGGITQSPKYLFRKEGQNVTLSCEQNLNHDAMYWYRQDPGQGLRLIYYSQIVNDFQKGDIAEGYSVSREKKESFPLTVTSAQKNPTAFYLCASSSGTGAEAFFGQGTRLTVV.

This clonotype showed up many times. V usage is TRBV20-1 and J usage is TRBJ2-7; tentative D call: TRBD2 (6 bases). This CDR3 spans 15 amino acids. CDR1 and CDR2 (germline): DFQATT, SNEGSKA (reference sequence). The germline V and J ends were trimmed by 0 bases and 5 bases, with 17 bases remaining between them. CDR3 residues: CSARDRASVTHEQYF. As DNA, the CDR3 is TGCAGTGCTAGAGATAGGGCTAGCGTTACCCACGAGCAGTACTTC.

This clonotype was detected a few times. The rearrangement uses TRBV29-1 and TRBJ2-3, with D unresolved. Trimming left V 5 bases short and J 6 bases short, with 15 bases between. Per germline, CDR1 SQVTM and CDR2 ANQGSEA. The CDR3 extends over 13 amino acids. This CDR3 is CSVTAGLTDTQYF. The CDR3 DNA sequence: TGCAGCGTTACGGCAGGTCTAACGGATACGCAGTATTTT.

The chain recombines TRBV2 with TRBJ1-5, with D possibly TRBD1 on 5 matching bases. Germline CDR1 is SNHLY and CDR2 is FYNNEI. Trimming cost V 6 bases and J 3 bases, with 12 bases left between them. This CDR3 has 14 amino acids. The CDR3 loop reads CASRSDNFNQPQHF. CDR3 DNA sequence: TGTGCCAGCAGGTCGGACAATTTCAATCAGCCCCAGCATTTT.

This clonotype was recorded at least ten times. This chain connects TRBV3-1 to TRBJ2-3; D perhaps matches TRBD1 (5 bases). The V and J ends lost 2 bases and 11 bases respectively, with 20 bases between them. The CDR3 loop spans 15 amino acids. CDR1 and CDR2 (germline): LGHDT, YNNKEL (reference sequence). The CDR3 nucleotides are TGTGCCAGCAGCCAACAATCTAGGGAAGTTAGGGGGCAGTATTTT. Residues: CASSQQSREVRGQYF.

This clonotype was recorded many times. The chain joins TRBV7-3 to TRBJ2-1, with unresolved D. Germline V gene data show CDR1 as SGHTA and CDR2 as FQGTGA. The CDR3 consists of 16 residues. Deletions cut 0 bases from V and 4 bases from J, with 13 bases between. This CDR3 is CASSLTKSRVYNEQFF. CDR3 DNA: TGTGCCAGCAGCTTAACGAAGTCAAGGGTTTACAATGAGCAGTTCTTC.

The chain recombines TRBV28 with TRBJ2-5; 10 bases are a match to TRBD2. With 8 bases clipped from V and 5 bases from J, the junction kept 14 bases outside the gene matches. This CDR3 has 16 residues. CDR1 is MDHEN and CDR2 is SYDVKM in the germline V gene. CDR3: CASRDRGSGRWETQYF. The CDR3 DNA follows: TGTGCCAGCCGGGACCGGGGTAGCGGGAGGTGGGAGACCCAGTACTTC.

In this sample, this clonotype turned up a few times. A read error may produce the germline difference seen at one junction end. V gene TRBV13 combines with J gene TRBJ1-2, with 10 bases identical to TRBD1. This CDR3 is 16 amino acids long. Germline V gene lookup returns CDR1 PRHDT and CDR2 FYEKMQ (reference sequence). As DNA, the CDR3 is TGTACCAGCAGCGAGGGACAGGGGCCGTCGTACTATGGCTACACCTTC. This codes for CTSSEGQGPSYYGYTF.

This clonotype has at least ten counts. The J gene is TRBJ2-7, the V gene TRBV20-1, with no clear D. Per the germline V gene, CDR1 is DFQATT and CDR2 is SNEGSKA (reference sequence). Trimming pared 6 bases from V and 7 bases from J, leaving 10 bases between. This CDR3 comprises 10 residues. CDR3 nucleotide sequence: TGCAGTGCCTCCCGGTATGAGCAGTACTTC. Translated, it gives CSASRYEQYF.

A few counts support this clonotype. The chain combines TRBV27 with TRBJ2-3; TRBD2 agrees at 14 bases. The trim removed 6 bases at V and 6 bases at J, leaving 5 bases unmatched. The CDR3 contains 15 residues. Germline V lookup: CDR1 MNHEY, CDR2 SMNVEV (reference sequence). The chain's CDR3 is CASSSGLAGVDTQYF. The CDR3 region has the DNA TGTGCCAGCAGCTCGGGACTAGCGGGAGTTGATACGCAGTATTTT.